The TCR beta chain under discussion was sequenced for a study of response to subunit inactivated influenza vaccine. General study results and limits: The authors put forward the suggestion that each seasonal influenza vaccination may bring in only a limited number of new T cells.

Each CDR3 protein is one row after TCRdb ran MiXCR on the RT-PCR reads. The table has about 520,000 distinct CDR3 sequences, less than 30% seen once. Remarks on this clonotype: Antigen specificity is unknown.

V lost 2 bases and J lost 0; bases outside the gene matches: 1. Germline CDR1 and CDR2: SGDLS and YYNGEE. CDR3 length: 16 amino acids. This material consisted of CD4+ T cells sorted from PBMCs, taken approximately 5 days after vaccination. The chain has TRBV9 and TRBJ2-5; 13 nucleotides line up with TRBD2. The receptor was isolated from a man aged 45-65 years who received an inactivated influenza vaccine. The CDR3 here is CASSVGTSGNQETQYF. As DNA, the CDR3 is TGTGCCAGCAGCGTGGGGACTAGCGGGAACCAAGAGACCCAGTACTTC.